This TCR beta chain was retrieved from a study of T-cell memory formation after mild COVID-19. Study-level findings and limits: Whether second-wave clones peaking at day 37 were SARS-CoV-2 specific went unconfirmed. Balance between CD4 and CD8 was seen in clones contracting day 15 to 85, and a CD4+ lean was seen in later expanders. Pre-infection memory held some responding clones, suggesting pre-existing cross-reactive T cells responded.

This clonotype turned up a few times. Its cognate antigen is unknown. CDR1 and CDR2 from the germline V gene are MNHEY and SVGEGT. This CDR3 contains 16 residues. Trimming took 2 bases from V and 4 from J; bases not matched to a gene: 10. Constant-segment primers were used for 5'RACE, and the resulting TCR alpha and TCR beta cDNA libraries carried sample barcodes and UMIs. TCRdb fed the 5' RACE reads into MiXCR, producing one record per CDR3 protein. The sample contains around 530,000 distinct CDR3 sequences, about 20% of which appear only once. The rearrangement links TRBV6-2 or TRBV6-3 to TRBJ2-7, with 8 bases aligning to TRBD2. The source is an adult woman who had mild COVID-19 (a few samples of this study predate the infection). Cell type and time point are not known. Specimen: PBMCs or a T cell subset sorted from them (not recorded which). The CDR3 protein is CASSYGPGVAGYEQYF. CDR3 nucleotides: TGTGCCAGCAGTTACGGACCGGGGGTAGCGGGATACGAGCAGTACTTC.